The next 11 T cell receptor beta chains were all read from a single sample in a study of cytomegalovirus exposure and HLA in healthy donors. Only in-frame clones appear in the TCRdb table, and some are missing; sequencing was by immunoSEQ multiplex PCR. The sample records approximately 230,000 clones, less than 90% being singletons. Specimen: PBMCs. The origin of the receptors is a man aged 18 to 29 in good health and CMV-seropositive.

The chain is built from TRBV9 and TRBJ2-7; perhaps TRBD2 as D (6 bases). Trimming removed 3 bases from V and 2 bases from J, with 15 bases in between. Germline V gene data show CDR1 as SGDLS and CDR2 as YYNGEE. The CDR3 consists of 15 residues. This chain's CDR3 is CASSGGRGRPYEQYF. The CDR3 nucleotides are TGTGCCAGCAGCGGAGGGCGAGGGAGGCCCTACGAGCAGTACTTC.

The V gene is TRBV9, the J gene TRBJ2-3, with D perhaps TRBD1 (5 bases). Trimming stripped 3 bases from V and 3 bases from J, with 11 bases between. Germline CDR1 SGDLS, CDR2 YYNGEE. CDR3 size: 14 residues. This CDR3 reads CASSARKGTDTQYF. The CDR3 nucleotides read TGTGCCAGCAGCGCCCGTAAGGGGACAGATACGCAGTATTTT.

The chain has TRBV2 and TRBJ1-1; 9 bases agree with TRBD1. Germline V lookup: CDR1 SNHLY, CDR2 FYNNEI. The CDR3 loop spans 15 amino acids. The J segment lost 0 bases and the V segment lost 5 bases, leaving 4 bases of the junction unmatched. This CDR3 reads CASSPRDRVNTEAFF. Written as DNA, the CDR3 is TGTGCCAGCAGTCCCCGGGACAGGGTGAACACTGAAGCTTTCTTT.

This clone was observed a single time. The chain has TRBV11-2 and TRBJ2-1, with TRBD2 identical over 7 bases. The CDR3 length is 15 residues. After removal of 6 bases from V and 5 bases from J, the junction contained 10 bases not matched to a gene. The V gene's germline CDR1 is SGHAT and CDR2 FQNNGV. The CDR3 sequence: CASRGLTSIDNEQFF. CDR3 coding DNA: TGTGCCAGCAGGGGGCTGACTAGCATTGACAATGAGCAGTTCTTC. Based on the CDR3 plus reference TRBV11-2 and TRBJ2-1, the full variable domain is EAGVAQSPRYKIIEKRQSVAFWCNPISGHATLYWYQQILGQGPKLLIQFQNNGVVDDSQLPKDRFSAERLKGVDSTLKIQPAKLEDSAVYLCASRGLTSIDNEQFFGPGTRLTVL.

The rearrangement links TRBV27 to TRBJ2-7; D not resolved. V was shortened by 2 bases and J by 0 bases, with 8 bases between the two germline ends. The CDR3 loop spans 14 amino acids. Germline assignment: CDR1 MNHEY and CDR2 SMNVEV (reference sequence). Here the CDR3 DNA reads TGTGCCAGCAGTTTAGATAAAGGCTCCTACGAGCAGTACTTC. As protein: CASSLDKGSYEQYF.

This chain connects TRBV25-1 to TRBJ1-1, with D possibly matching TRBD1 (5 bases). The germline V gene has CDR1 MGHDK and CDR2 SYGVNS. The CDR3 consists of 14 residues. The V and J ends lost 6 bases and 1 base respectively, with 12 bases between them. The CDR3 sequence is CASSPGGGNTEAFF. The CDR3 DNA is TGTGCCAGCAGCCCTGGCGGGGGGAACACTGAAGCTTTCTTT.

This chain joins TRBV5-1 and TRBJ1-2; no reliable D call. Trimming pared 3 bases from V and 5 bases from J, leaving 11 bases between. The CDR3 runs 13 residues. Germline assignment: CDR1 SGHRS and CDR2 YFSETQ. Written as DNA, the CDR3 is TGCGCCAGCAGCTCCCAGCCGCTGTATGGCTACACCTTC. Translating gives CASSSQPLYGYTF. Filled out from reference TRBV5-1 and TRBJ1-2, the complete variable domain reads KAGVTQTPRYLIKTRGQQVTLSCSPISGHRSVSWYQQTPGQGLQFLFEYFSETQRNKGNFPGRFSGRQFSNSRSEMNVSTLELGDSALYLCASSSQPLYGYTFGSGTRLTVV.

This chain links TRBV7-6 with TRBJ2-3; no reliable D call. This CDR3 region has 14 residues. Trimming removed 6 bases from V and 2 bases from J, with 12 bases in between. CDR1 and CDR2 from the germline V gene are SGHVS and FNYEAQ. As DNA, the CDR3 is TGTGCCAGCAGTACCGAGATTCTCACAGATACGCAGTATTTT. Translating gives CASSTEILTDTQYF.

V gene TRBV2 combines with J gene TRBJ2-5, with 10 bases identical to TRBD2. V was pared by 8 bases and J by 2 bases, with 5 bases of the junction left unmatched. CDR3 length: 14 residues. The germline gives CDR1 SNHLY, CDR2 FYNNEI. The CDR3 loop is CASCLAGVQETQYF. CDR3 nucleotide sequence: TGTGCCAGCTGCCTAGCGGGGGTTCAAGAGACCCAGTACTTC.

This chain joins TRBV13 and TRBJ2-7, with TRBD1 matching over 11 bases. This CDR3 has 16 amino acids. V lost 5 bases to trimming and J lost 3 bases; unmatched junction nucleotides: 9. Per the germline V gene, CDR1 is PRHDT and CDR2 is FYEKMQ (reference sequence). The CDR3 reads CASSLTGTGGFYEQYF. DNA for the CDR3: TGTGCCAGCAGCCTTACCGGGACAGGGGGGTTCTACGAGCAGTACTTC.

The chain recombines TRBV5-1 with TRBJ2-1; 16 bases fit TRBD2. From germline, CDR1 is SGHRS and CDR2 YFSETQ. Germline trimming cut 4 bases from V and 8 bases from J; bases unmatched to any gene: 9. CDR3 size: 17 residues. The CDR3 sequence: CASSLGLAGGPVDEQFF. CDR3 in DNA: TGCGCCAGCAGCCTGGGACTAGCGGGAGGGCCGGTGGATGAGCAGTTCTTC.